This T cell receptor (beta chain) was captured by sequencing in a study of T cells in tuberculosis. Findings and limits, study-wide: Shorter CDR3-alpha in active tuberculosis partly drove smaller distances.

Method: immunoSEQ multiplex PCR; TCRdb's copy keeps in-frame clones and lacks some. This sample has some 30,000 clones, with 90% to 95% found just once. Comments on this clone: The antigen is unknown.

The CDR3 is made up of 15 amino acids. V was cut by 3 bases and J by 0 bases, with 10 bases left in between. Looked up from germline, CDR1 is MNHEY and CDR2 is SMNVEV (reference sequence). Indicated time point: new active TB diagnosis, blood taken before or within 7 days of starting treatment. Each clinical donor contributed on average roughly 92,000 T cells from unsorted cryopreserved PBMC. This chain joins TRBV27 and TRBJ2-3; no clear D. The receptor's source is an adult with tuberculosis. Sequences were derived from PBMCs, sampled at tuberculosis diagnosis. The DNA of the CDR3 is TGTGCCAGCAGTTTCCGCGGCCCTAGCACAGATACGCAGTATTTT. It is translated as CASSFRGPSTDTQYF.